This TCR beta chain originates from a study of shared clonotypes between healthy human individuals (dated by TCRdb to the early 2020s). Study-wide context: The cohort included a few men and a couple of women between 18 and 49 years of age. For each donor, three plates each were used for CD4 naive and CD4 memory, two plates were used for CD8 naive, and one plate was used for CD8 memory. To estimate repertoire size and how much clonotypes are shared between individuals, the study performed deep sequencing of blood TCR repertoires from 4 to 6 healthy adults. To increase sequencing depth and limit assay-specific biases, different laboratories used diverse techniques to prepare libraries and sequence TCR repertoires. Between about 0.8 and 9.5 billion PBMCs per donor were obtained by leukapheresis. Paper-wide results and their limitations: Clonotypes shared by all four sorted-subset donors showed higher generation probabilities than non-shared clonotypes. Pairwise subsampling indicated that sequencing depth was expected to affect the degree of clonotype sharing among donors. Larger estimated clonotype richness was generally found for naive subsets than for memory subsets. Sampling was restricted to blood, and TCR repertoires in tissues likely differ from the TCR repertoires found in blood. Across a few donors, about 4.5% of naive CD4, around 3.3% of naive CD8, around 2.5% of memory CD4, and under 0.45% of memory CD8 clonotypes were shared. Because the study included a small number of donors, the genetic and exposure-history diversity represented was limited. Even with the large sequencing depth, rarefaction of the sorted-subset datasets indicated that sequencing was incomplete.

CD8 naive samples consisted of CD45RO-negative cells that were positively selected for CCR7, yielding a CD45RA+CCR7+ population without TemRA cells. Donors were healthy HIV-negative adults with no recently reported acute infections or vaccinations. Every donor was a Caucasian adult residing in Nashville, Tennessee, USA. After blood collection by leukapheresis, PBMCs were isolated using Ficoll-Histopaque density gradient centrifugation and then cryopreserved in the vapor phase of liquid nitrogen. Analytical flow cytometry was used to check the purity and quantity of every magnetically sorted T cell population. Genomic DNA was isolated from every sorted fraction and measured by UV absorbance on a Nanodrop 2000c. Details on this clone: This clone's antigen is unknown. Base qualities were left out, and no much larger clone turns up one base away.

TCR CDR3 regions were amplified from genomic DNA by multiplex PCR using the deep immunoSEQ assay. Extracted genomic DNA from each cell subset was spread evenly across all wells of several immunoSEQ 96-well plates, with each plate serving as a replicate. For sorted subsets, around 200 ng genomic DNA, equal to some 28,000 T cell genomes, was loaded into each replicate PCR. Purified libraries were quantified with a Qubit 3.0 fluorometer, sized on a Bioanalyzer 2100, and re-quantified with the KAPA Library Quantification kit. A separate single-read 150-cycle Illumina NextSeq 550 flow cell was used to sequence each immunoSEQ 96-well plate. Regarding the original processing steps: The immunoSEQ output contained only junctional sequences without quality scores, so filtering could not match that applied to full-length reads. To assign V/J genes and CDR3, sequences were annotated using PyIR, a Python wrapper for IgBLAST v1.9, with IMGT germline references. Any read was removed if the V/J assignment was weak (E-value above 1e-6), the CDR3 was missing, or the read contained stop codons, out-of-frame junctions, or ambiguous translated residues. A V3J clonotype was defined by an identical inferred V gene, J gene, and CDR3 amino acid sequence. Percentage overlap between repertoires was computed as shared unique clonotypes divided by the size of the smaller repertoire. Three approaches were used to assess repertoire richness: RTK rarefaction, the Chao1 estimator, and Recon v2.1 estimates of unobserved clonotypes. Generation probabilities were computed with OLGA for all TCRbeta clonotypes obtained by the gDNA method from several donors. TCRdb retrieved this table from immuneACCESS and kept in-frame rearrangements only. Not all clones are present; in checked studies, unresolved V genes account for under half, and no reason is known for the remainder. V and J calls and clone size are as listed in that table; D and trimming were resolved from the DNA. This sample comprises about 610,000 clones, approximately 96% of them detected only once. Of the sample, roughly 0.1% falls within the top ten clones.

The germline V gene provides CDR1 SGDLS and CDR2 YYNGEE. V gives up 0 bases and J gives up 10 bases, and the segment between their germline ends measures 11 bases. The CDR3, from cysteine to phenylalanine, totals 13 residues. Just the 39-base CDR3 DNA is kept, in frame starting at base 1. The material sequenced was naive CD8+ T cells sorted from blood. This sample's cell subset or site label indicates: CD45RA+CCR7+. In this chain, TRBV9 is recombined with TRBJ1-5; TRBD1 might be the D gene, on 6 matching bases. The receptor comes from a woman in her 30s in good health. The nucleotide sequence reads as follows: TGTGCCAGCAGCGTAGGGGGGGGCCATCCCCAGCATTTT. Translation gives CASSVGGGHPQHF.